The text below deals with one TCR beta chain. Its antigen is as yet unknown. The germline V gene has CDR1 LNHDA and CDR2 SQIVND (reference sequence). V was pared by 5 bases and J by 9 bases, with 10 bases of the junction left unmatched. The CDR3 runs to 14 residues. The data originate from a study of cytomegalovirus exposure and HLA in healthy donors. Study-level points and caveats: Only CMV serostatus was available as immune exposure information. The authors later linked a missense DCLRE1C variant to TCR beta V- and J-gene trimming. High sensitivity and specificity were reportedly achieved when the classifier diagnosed cytomegalovirus status.

It was with 60 Vbeta and 13 Jbeta primers that the PCR ran. Sequenced by immunoSEQ multiplex PCR; TCRdb stores in-frame clones only, minus some. Seen here are about 190,000 clones, roughly nine tenths observed once, and the top ten hold 1.1%. The sample was PBMCs. The chain links TRBV19 to TRBJ2-1; 7 bases align to TRBD1. This receptor was obtained from a boy younger than 10 in good health and CMV-seronegative. CDR3 sequence: CASSEGQSLAEQFF. DNA for the CDR3: TGTGCCAGTAGTGAGGGACAGAGCTTGGCTGAGCAGTTCTTC.